The clone carrying this T cell receptor (beta chain) was seen a handful of times. Through MiXCR, TCRdb re-clonotyped the PCR reads. Here the sample spans some 19,000 clones, around a third being singletons. Nobody among the patients had been given any treatment before thyroid surgery. The data were obtained in a study of metastatic and nonmetastatic thyroid tumors. About the study: Samples came from malignant and benign thyroid patients, and repertoires were compared across blood and tumor or nodule tissue.

With 2 bases removed from V and 6 bases from J, the gap between germline ends came to 8 bases. Looked up from germline, CDR1 is SGHDN and CDR2 is FVKESK. The CDR3 covers 12 residues. Sequencing was done on a sample of adjacent normal tissue. The TCR sequence derives from a female donor with papillary thyroid cancer or a benign thyroid nodule (not recorded which). Some clones in this sample may be carry-over from other donors' samples. The chain couples TRBV14 to TRBJ2-7; no definite D call. The CDR3 sequence is CASSQIKVEQYF. The CDR3 coding sequence is TGTGCCAGCAGCCAAATAAAGGTCGAGCAGTACTTC.